This T cell receptor (beta chain) was recovered during a study of vaccination effects on CD4 cells after COVID-19. The V gene lost 2 bases and the J gene lost 0 bases, with 5 bases spanning the gap. Germline values: CDR1 MNHNY, CDR2 SVGAGI (reference sequence). The CDR3 totals 15 residues. Study-level findings and limits: The study got few convalescent patients and did not collect any early post-infection timepoints. Long after vaccination, the clones induced by infection and by vaccine shrank markedly in size.

This clone came up once. Its antigen remains unidentified. Produced via immunoSEQ multiplex PCR; TCRdb's table is partial and in-frame only. The table includes more than 35,000 clones, just under 85% detected once. Pools of viral peptides were used by the ViraFEST assay to expand antigen-specific CD4+ T cells ahead of sequencing. Culture proceeded for 10 days, and CD4+ T cells were then isolated. Subjects were given two BNT162b2 or mRNA-1273 vaccine doses. Neither prior SARS-CoV-2 infection nor positive nucleocapsid antibodies were present in the vaccine recipients. Cultures received IL-2 medium that replaced half the medium on days 3 and 7.

The chain carries TRBV6-6 and TRBJ2-6; no clear D gene. The clonotype was recovered from a human donor who received a COVID-19 vaccine. Some clones in this sample may be carry-over from other donors' samples. Sequences were derived from CD4+ T cells from PBMCs cultured with HCoV-NL63 spike peptides, sampled after COVID-19 vaccination. The CDR3 nucleotides read TGTGCCAGCAGTTACGGGGACTCTGGGGCCAACGTCCTGACTTTC. It encodes CASSYGDSGANVLTF.